One sample yielded the 31 T cell receptor beta chains listed below, sequenced in a study of somatic mutations in cytotoxic T cells in rheumatoid arthritis. Using immunoSEQ multiplex PCR, the repertoire was profiled, and TCRdb retains in-frame clones only, with some absent. The data contain about 25,000 clones, 70% to 85% of them singletons. Sequencing used CD8+ T cells sorted from blood. The source is a woman younger than 35 in good health.

The rearrangement joins TRBV19 to TRBJ2-1; D perhaps matches TRBD2 (5 bases). The CDR3 consists of 12 residues. Germline-derived CDR1 and CDR2 are LNHDA and SQIVND (reference sequence). V lost 6 bases to trimming and J lost 9 bases, with 12 bases between them. CDR3 sequence reads: CASSAGIAEQFF. DNA for the CDR3: TGTGCCAGTAGCGCCGGGATAGCTGAGCAGTTCTTC.

The chain has TRBV27 and TRBJ1-4; D gene unclear. CDR3 size: 16 residues. V was shortened by 11 bases and J by 8 bases, with 27 bases between the two germline ends. Germline CDR1 is MNHEY and CDR2 is SMNVEV (reference sequence). This CDR3 is CARTPAKGPVWEKLFF. CDR3 coding DNA: TGTGCCCGTACACCCGCGAAGGGCCCAGTGTGGGAAAAACTGTTTTTT.

The chain recombines TRBV18 with TRBJ2-4, with 8 bases fitting TRBD2. V lost 6 bases to trimming and J lost 8 bases; unmatched junction nucleotides: 12. The CDR3 has 15 residues. Germline lookup yields CDR1 KGHSH and CDR2 LQKENI. Here the CDR3 DNA reads TGTGCCAGCTCCCCGTCCGGGGGGGCCTTTGACATTCAGTACTTC. Encoded protein: CASSPSGGAFDIQYF.

J is TRBJ1-4 and V is TRBV7-9; D perhaps matches TRBD1 (5 bases). The length of the CDR3 is 16 residues. Germline lookup yields CDR1 SEHNR and CDR2 FQNEAQ (reference sequence). Deletions cut 5 bases from V and 4 bases from J, with 17 bases between. DNA for the CDR3: TGTGCCAGCAGCGCCCGGGACCCGGGGGTTAATGAAAAACTGTTTTTT. Protein product: CASSARDPGVNEKLFF.

The chain combines TRBV28 with TRBJ2-7, with unresolved D. The CDR3 length is 13 residues. Germline CDR1 MDHEN, CDR2 SYDVKM. V was shortened by 4 bases and J by 7 bases, with 14 bases between the two germline ends. DNA of the CDR3: TGTGCCAGCAGTTATCTAAAGACGAGGGAGCAGTACTTC. Protein: CASSYLKTREQYF.

The genes are TRBV7-7 and TRBJ2-7, with 14 bases fitting TRBD2. CDR1 is SSHAT and CDR2 is FNYEAQ in the germline V gene (reference sequence). V shed 4 bases, J shed 5 bases, and the junction held 4 bases outside the gene matches. The CDR3 sequence is 15 residues long. The CDR3 DNA reads TGTGCCAGCAGCTCTGGGACTAGCGGGAGCGACGAGCAGTACTTC. It is translated as CASSSGTSGSDEQYF.

V is TRBV19 and J is TRBJ2-1, with D perhaps matching TRBD2 (5 bases). The germline gives CDR1 LNHDA, CDR2 SQIVND (reference sequence). The length of the CDR3 is 14 residues. The V end was cut by 3 bases, the J end by 8 bases, with 14 bases between. The CDR3 DNA reads TGTGCCAGTAGTATCTGGCCACCCGGGGATGAGCAGTTCTTC. This encodes CASSIWPPGDEQFF.

J is TRBJ2-1 and V is TRBV9; no firm D call. Looked up from germline, CDR1 is SGDLS and CDR2 is YYNGEE. The CDR3 totals 16 residues. Trimming took 2 bases from V and 7 from J, leaving 19 bases between them. The CDR3 loop reads CASSVEPHARPNEQFF. The CDR3 nucleotides are TGTGCCAGCAGCGTGGAACCTCACGCTCGACCAAATGAGCAGTTCTTC.

The rearrangement links TRBV9 to TRBJ1-4, with D perhaps matching TRBD1 (5 bases). Trimming cost V 3 bases and J 10 bases, with 16 bases left between them. Looked up from germline, CDR1 is SGDLS and CDR2 is YYNGEE. CDR3 length equals 14 residues. This CDR3 is CASSASNEGSKLFF. Written as DNA, the CDR3 is TGTGCCAGCAGCGCCTCTAATGAGGGGTCAAAACTGTTTTTT.

The chain has TRBV5-4 and TRBJ2-4; D gene ambiguous. The CDR3 contains 12 residues. Trimming removed 0 bases from V and 6 bases from J, with 4 bases in between. CDR1 SGHNT and CDR2 YYREEE come from the germline V gene (reference sequence). CDR3 loop: CASSLGTNIQYF. The DNA for the CDR3 is TGTGCCAGCAGCTTGGGGACAAACATTCAGTACTTC.

The rearrangement uses TRBV30 and TRBJ2-7; 7 nucleotides line up with TRBD1. V lost 4 bases and J lost 0; bases outside the gene matches: 3. CDR3 length equals 13 residues. Germline CDR1 reads GTSNPN; CDR2 reads SVGIG (reference sequence). CDR3 DNA: TGTGCCTGGAAGGACAGGAGCTCCTACGAGCAGTACTTC. It is translated as CAWKDRSSYEQYF.

The chain is built from TRBV28 and TRBJ1-2, with D tentatively TRBD1 (6 bases). Germline V lookup: CDR1 MDHEN, CDR2 SYDVKM. The CDR3 runs 12 residues. V was clipped by 11 bases and J by 8 bases, with 18 bases between them. DNA for the CDR3: TGTGCCCTCTCAGGGGCGGAGAGGGGCTACACCTTC. It codes for CALSGAERGYTF.

The rearrangement links TRBV7-6 to TRBJ2-1; TRBD2 agrees at 14 bases. The CDR3 has 15 amino acids. V gave up 4 bases and J gave up 5 bases; unmatched junction bases: 1. Germline values: CDR1 SGHVS, CDR2 FNYEAQ. In DNA, the CDR3 is TGTGCCAGCAGCTGGGGACTAGCGGGAGACAATGAGCAGTTCTTC. Protein sequence: CASSWGLAGDNEQFF.

The chain couples TRBV7-2 to TRBJ2-3; possibly TRBD2 for D (5 bases). V was clipped by 5 bases and J by 0 bases, with 6 bases between them. The CDR3 sequence is 13 residues long. The germline V gene has CDR1 SGHTA and CDR2 FQGNSA. The CDR3 loop is CASSSGSTDTQYF. Written as DNA, the CDR3 is TGTGCCAGCAGCAGCGGCAGCACAGATACGCAGTATTTT.

The genes are TRBV10-3 and TRBJ1-4; TRBD1 might be the D (5 bases). The V gene lost 3 bases and the J gene lost 6 bases, with 11 bases spanning the gap. From germline, CDR1 is ENHRY and CDR2 SYGVKD. CDR3 length: 14 residues. CDR3 region: CAISDKGGDEKLFF. CDR3 DNA: TGTGCCATCAGTGACAAGGGAGGGGATGAAAAACTGTTTTTT.

The chain recombines TRBV14 with TRBJ2-1; D is perhaps TRBD1 or TRBD2 (5 bases each). V dropped 4 bases and J dropped 7 bases, with 14 bases sitting between them. From germline, CDR1 is SGHDN and CDR2 FVKESK. This CDR3 comprises 14 residues. The DNA of the CDR3 is TGTGCCAGCAGCCCCTTGGGGGAAGGGAATGAGCAGTTCTTC. This gives the protein CASSPLGEGNEQFF.

The J gene is TRBJ2-1, the V gene TRBV27; D is unclear. Germline CDR1 is MNHEY and CDR2 is SMNVEV (reference sequence). This CDR3 spans 14 amino acids. V was trimmed by 0 bases and J by 4 bases, leaving 7 bases between them. The CDR3 region has the DNA TGTGCCAGCAGTTTATCAGGAAATTACAATGAGCAGTTCTTC. It codes for CASSLSGNYNEQFF.

This clone was recorded once. This sequence joins TRBV28 and TRBJ2-2; 7 nucleotides align to TRBD2. The V segment lost 5 bases and the J segment 1 base; nucleotides outside the gene matches: 7. CDR1 and CDR2 (germline): MDHEN, SYDVKM. CDR3 length: 16 amino acids. CDR3 protein: CASSPREGLNTGELFF. DNA for the CDR3: TGTGCCAGCAGTCCCAGGGAGGGCCTGAACACCGGGGAGCTGTTTTTT.

The chain joins TRBV5-8 to TRBJ1-2; the match to TRBD1 covers 7 bases. V shed 6 bases and J 5 bases; nucleotides not matched to a gene: 22. The CDR3 spans 18 residues. The germline gives CDR1 SGHTS, CDR2 YDEGEE. The CDR3 region has the DNA TGTGCCAGCACCCCGTCGGGACCTACCGGGACAGTCCTTTATGGCTACACCTTC. This codes for CASTPSGPTGTVLYGYTF.

The rearrangement uses TRBV27 and TRBJ2-1; 9 nucleotides align to TRBD2. CDR1 and CDR2 (germline): MNHEY, SMNVEV (reference sequence). The junction had 1 base not matched to a gene; V was cut back by 1 base and J by 3 bases. The CDR3 spans 15 residues. CDR3 coding DNA: TGTGCCAGCAGTTTATTTAGCGGGAGCTACAATGAGCAGTTCTTC. This sequence encodes CASSLFSGSYNEQFF.

In this sample, this clone turned up a few times. V gene TRBV27 combines with J gene TRBJ2-7; D is tentatively TRBD1 or TRBD2 (6 bases each). CDR3 length equals 12 residues. Trimming removed 5 bases at V and 7 bases at J, with 12 bases between. The germline gives CDR1 MNHEY, CDR2 SMNVEV (reference sequence). The CDR3 loop is CASSGGGEEQYF. CDR3 DNA sequence: TGTGCCAGCAGTGGGGGCGGGGAAGAGCAGTACTTC.

The J gene is TRBJ2-3, the V gene TRBV9, with 8 bases fitting TRBD2. There are 16 residues in the CDR3. V was pared by 6 bases and J by 0 bases, with 9 bases of the junction left unmatched. Germline CDR1 is SGDLS and CDR2 is YYNGEE. For the CDR3, the DNA is TGTGCCAGCAAGCCGGGGGGGGGTCCTAGCACAGATACGCAGTATTTT. Protein sequence: CASKPGGGPSTDTQYF.

The CDR3 here is CASSLVPGLSPLHF. The CDR3 DNA sequence: TGTGCCAGCAGTTTAGTTCCAGGGCTTTCACCCCTCCACTTT. This chain connects TRBV27 to TRBJ1-6, with TRBD1 as a possible D gene (5 bases). CDR1 MNHEY and CDR2 SMNVEV come from the germline V gene (reference sequence). The length of the CDR3 is 14 residues. V lost 2 bases to trimming and J lost 9 bases, with 11 bases between them.

CDR3 in DNA: TGTGCCAGCAGCGTAGGCGGGGACGGCACAGATACGCAGTATTTT. It is translated as CASSVGGDGTDTQYF. The chain couples TRBV9 to TRBJ2-3; a weak D match, TRBD2 (6 bases). Germline CDR1 reads SGDLS; CDR2 reads YYNGEE. CDR3 size: 15 residues. Trimming removed 0 bases from V and 1 base from J, with 9 bases in between.

J is TRBJ2-1 and V is TRBV7-9; D call uncertain. This CDR3 spans 12 amino acids. V gave up 6 bases and J gave up 8 bases, with 11 bases separating them. Germline V gene data show CDR1 as SEHNR and CDR2 as FQNEAQ (reference sequence). In DNA form, the CDR3 reads TGTGCCAGCAGGGCCACTAATCATGAGCAGTTCTTC. It codes for CASRATNHEQFF.

This clone was detected a few times. The rearrangement uses TRBV6-4 and TRBJ2-2, with no clear D. The CDR3 runs 12 residues. The V end lost 3 bases, the J end lost 7 bases, and 6 bases lay between the germline ends. CDR1 MRHNA and CDR2 SNTAGT come from the germline V gene. The CDR3 loop reads CASSDFFGELFF. CDR3 DNA sequence: TGTGCCAGCAGTGATTTCTTCGGGGAGCTGTTTTTT.

The rearrangement links TRBV7-9 to TRBJ2-3, with D possibly matching TRBD1 (5 bases). V shed 5 bases and J shed 4 bases, with 13 bases lying between them. CDR3 length: 14 residues. The germline gives CDR1 SEHNR, CDR2 FQNEAQ (reference sequence). The CDR3 DNA follows: TGTGCCAGCAGCATAGACAGAGTAGCAGATACGCAGTATTTT. It is translated as CASSIDRVADTQYF.

This clone was observed a handful of times. CDR3 in DNA: TGCGCCAGCAGTCTCCGCGGACAGGGAAACCGGTATGGCTACACCTTC. This gives the protein CASSLRGQGNRYGYTF. The chain has TRBV23-1 and TRBJ1-2; TRBD1 aligns across 8 bases. TRBV23-1 counts as an open reading frame of uncertain function. This CDR3 spans 16 amino acids. The trim removed 4 bases at V and 5 bases at J, leaving 12 bases unmatched.

Here the CDR3 DNA reads TGTGCCAGTAGTGTCGTAGCGGCAAGCGAGCAGTTCTTC. This gives the protein CASSVVAASEQFF. The chain carries TRBV19 and TRBJ2-1; possible D gene TRBD2, 6 bases. Germline assignment: CDR1 LNHDA and CDR2 SQIVND (reference sequence). The length of the CDR3 is 13 residues. V was clipped by 5 bases and J by 10 bases, with 15 bases between them.

The V call is TRBV7-7, the J call TRBJ2-1; TRBD2 might be the D (6 bases). The CDR3 sequence is 13 residues long. Deletions cut 5 bases from V and 8 bases from J, with 13 bases between. The germline V gene encodes CDR1 SSHAT and CDR2 FNYEAQ (reference sequence). CDR3 sequence: CASSLRPGDEQFF. CDR3 in DNA: TGTGCCAGCAGCCTACGACCGGGGGATGAGCAGTTCTTC.

This chain joins TRBV5-1 and TRBJ2-5, with TRBD2 matching over 12 bases. V was pared by 4 bases and J by 3 bases, with 7 bases of the junction left unmatched. The CDR3 is 16 residues long. Germline assignment: CDR1 SGHRS and CDR2 YFSETQ. The CDR3: CASSAWTSGMKETQYF. The DNA for the CDR3 is TGCGCCAGCAGCGCGTGGACTAGCGGGATGAAAGAGACCCAGTACTTC. Variable domain in full (rest from reference TRBV5-1 and TRBJ2-5): KAGVTQTPRYLIKTRGQQVTLSCSPISGHRSVSWYQQTPGQGLQFLFEYFSETQRNKGNFPGRFSGRQFSNSRSEMNVSTLELGDSALYLCASSAWTSGMKETQYFGPGTRLLVL.